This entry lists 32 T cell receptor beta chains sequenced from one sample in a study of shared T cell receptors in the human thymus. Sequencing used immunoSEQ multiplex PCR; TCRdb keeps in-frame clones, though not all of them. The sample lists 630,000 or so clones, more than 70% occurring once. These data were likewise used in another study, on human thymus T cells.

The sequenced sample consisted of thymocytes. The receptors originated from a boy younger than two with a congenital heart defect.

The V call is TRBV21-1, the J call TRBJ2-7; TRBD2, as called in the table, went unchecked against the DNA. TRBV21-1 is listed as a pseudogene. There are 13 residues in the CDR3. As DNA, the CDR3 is TGTGCCAGCAGCAACCGGGATCGATGGGAGCAGTACTTC. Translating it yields CASSNRDRWEQYF.

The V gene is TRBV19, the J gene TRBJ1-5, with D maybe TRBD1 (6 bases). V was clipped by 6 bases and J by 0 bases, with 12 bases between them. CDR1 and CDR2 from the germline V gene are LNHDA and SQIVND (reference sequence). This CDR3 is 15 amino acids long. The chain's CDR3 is CASRPRTDSNQPQHF. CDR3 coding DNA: TGTGCCAGTAGACCCCGGACAGATAGCAATCAGCCCCAGCATTTT.

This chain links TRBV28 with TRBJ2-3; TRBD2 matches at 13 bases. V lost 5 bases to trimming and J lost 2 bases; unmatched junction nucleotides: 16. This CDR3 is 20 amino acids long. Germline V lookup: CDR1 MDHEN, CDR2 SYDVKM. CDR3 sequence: CASSTPSGLAGFPTTDTQYF. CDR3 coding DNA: TGTGCCAGCAGTACCCCCTCGGGACTAGCGGGATTCCCCACCACAGATACGCAGTATTTT.

DNA of the CDR3: TGCGCCAGCAGCTTGATCCTGACTAGCGGCACAGATACGCAGTATTTT. Translation gives CASSLILTSGTDTQYF. V and J are TRBV5-1 and TRBJ2-3; the match to TRBD2 covers 8 bases. V was clipped by 1 base and J by 1 base; unmatched bases: 5. There are 16 residues in the CDR3. Looked up from germline, CDR1 is SGHRS and CDR2 is YFSETQ.

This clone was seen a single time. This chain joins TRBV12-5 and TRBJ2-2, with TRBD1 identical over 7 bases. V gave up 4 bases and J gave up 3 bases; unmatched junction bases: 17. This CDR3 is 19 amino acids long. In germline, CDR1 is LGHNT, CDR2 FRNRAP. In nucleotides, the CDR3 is TGTGCTAGTGGTTCCTCCCCGACAGGGCCCTCCAAGGACACCGGGGAGCTGTTTTTT. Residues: CASGSSPTGPSKDTGELFF.

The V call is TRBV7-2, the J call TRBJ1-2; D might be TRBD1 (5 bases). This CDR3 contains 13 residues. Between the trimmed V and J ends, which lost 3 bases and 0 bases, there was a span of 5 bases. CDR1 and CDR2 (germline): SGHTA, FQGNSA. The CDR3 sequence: CASSLTANYGYTF. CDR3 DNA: TGTGCCAGCAGCTTGACAGCTAACTATGGCTACACCTTC. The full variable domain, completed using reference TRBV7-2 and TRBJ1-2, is GAGVSQSPSNKVTEKGKDVELRCDPISGHTALYWYRQSLGQGLEFLIYFQGNSAPDKSGLPSDRFSAERTGGSVSTLTIQRTQQEDSAVYLCASSLTANYGYTFGSGTRLTVV.

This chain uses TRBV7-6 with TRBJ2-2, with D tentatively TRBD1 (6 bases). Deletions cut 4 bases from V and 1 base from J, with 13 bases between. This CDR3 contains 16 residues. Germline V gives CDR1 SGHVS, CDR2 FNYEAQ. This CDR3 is CASSSGQTMNTGELFF. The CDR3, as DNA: TGTGCCAGCAGCTCCGGACAGACGATGAACACCGGGGAGCTGTTTTTT. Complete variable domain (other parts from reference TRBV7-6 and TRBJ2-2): GAGVSQSPRYKVTKRGQDVALRCDPISGHVSLYWYRQALGQGPEFLTYFNYEAQQDKSGLPNDRFSAERPEGSISTLTIQRTEQRDSAMYRCASSSGQTMNTGELFFGEGSRLTVL.

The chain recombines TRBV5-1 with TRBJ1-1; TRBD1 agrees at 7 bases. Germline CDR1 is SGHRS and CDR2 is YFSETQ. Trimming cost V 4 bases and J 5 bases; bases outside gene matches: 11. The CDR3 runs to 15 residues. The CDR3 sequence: CASSPRTGRGTEAFF. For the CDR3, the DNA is TGCGCCAGCAGCCCGCGGACAGGACGGGGGACTGAAGCTTTCTTT.

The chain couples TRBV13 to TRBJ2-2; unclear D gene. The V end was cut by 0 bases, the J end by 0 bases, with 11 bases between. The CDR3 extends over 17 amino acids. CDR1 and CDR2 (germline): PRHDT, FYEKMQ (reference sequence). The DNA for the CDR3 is TGTGCCAGCAGCTTAGGGGTGGCCAGGCCGAACACCGGGGAGCTGTTTTTT. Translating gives CASSLGVARPNTGELFF. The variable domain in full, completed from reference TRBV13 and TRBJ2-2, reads AAGVIQSPRHLIKEKRETATLKCYPIPRHDTVYWYQQGPGQDPQFLISFYEKMQSDKGSIPDRFSAQQFSDYHSELNMSSLELGDSALYFCASSLGVARPNTGELFFGEGSRLTVL.

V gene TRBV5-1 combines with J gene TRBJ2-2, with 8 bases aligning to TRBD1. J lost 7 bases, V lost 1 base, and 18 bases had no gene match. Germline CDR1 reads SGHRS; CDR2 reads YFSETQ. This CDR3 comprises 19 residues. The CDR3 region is CASSLLRSGWTGIGGELFF. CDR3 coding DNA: TGCGCCAGCAGCTTGCTACGTTCCGGATGGACAGGGATTGGCGGGGAGCTGTTTTTT.

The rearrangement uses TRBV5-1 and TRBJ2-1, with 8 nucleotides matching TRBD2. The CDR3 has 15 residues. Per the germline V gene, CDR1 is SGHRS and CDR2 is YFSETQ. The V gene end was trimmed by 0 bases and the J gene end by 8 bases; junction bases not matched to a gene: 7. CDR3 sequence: CASSLEWRGADEQFF. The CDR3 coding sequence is TGCGCCAGCAGCTTGGAATGGCGGGGGGCGGATGAGCAGTTCTTC.

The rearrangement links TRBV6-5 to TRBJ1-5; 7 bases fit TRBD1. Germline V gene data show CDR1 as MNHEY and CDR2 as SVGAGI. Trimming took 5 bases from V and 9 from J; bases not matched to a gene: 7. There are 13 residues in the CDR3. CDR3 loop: CASSRTGESPQHF. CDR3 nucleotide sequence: TGTGCCAGCAGTAGGACAGGAGAATCGCCCCAGCATTTT.

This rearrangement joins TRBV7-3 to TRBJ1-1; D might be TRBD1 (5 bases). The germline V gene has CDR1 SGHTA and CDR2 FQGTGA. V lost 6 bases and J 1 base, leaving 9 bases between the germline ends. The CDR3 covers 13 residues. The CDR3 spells CASRRQPNTEAFF. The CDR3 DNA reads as TGTGCCAGCAGGAGACAGCCGAACACTGAAGCTTTCTTT. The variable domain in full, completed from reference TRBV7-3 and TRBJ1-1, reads GAGVSQTPSNKVTEKGKYVELRCDPISGHTALYWYRQSLGQGPEFLIYFQGTGAADDSGLPNDRFFAVRPEGSVSTLKIQRTERGDSAVYLCASRRQPNTEAFFGQGTRLTVV.

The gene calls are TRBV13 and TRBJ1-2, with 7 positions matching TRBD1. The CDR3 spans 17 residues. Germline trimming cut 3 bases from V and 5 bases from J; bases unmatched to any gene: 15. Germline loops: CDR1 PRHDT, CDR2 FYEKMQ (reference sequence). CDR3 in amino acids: CASSLASGGTEFYGYTF. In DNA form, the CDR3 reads TGTGCCAGCAGCTTGGCATCTGGGGGGACAGAATTTTATGGCTACACCTTC.

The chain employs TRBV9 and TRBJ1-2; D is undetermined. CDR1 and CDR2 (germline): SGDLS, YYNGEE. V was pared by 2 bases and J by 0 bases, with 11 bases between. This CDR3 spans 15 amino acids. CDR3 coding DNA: TGTGCCAGCAGCGTTGGCGAAGCGTCTAACTATGGCTACACCTTC. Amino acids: CASSVGEASNYGYTF.

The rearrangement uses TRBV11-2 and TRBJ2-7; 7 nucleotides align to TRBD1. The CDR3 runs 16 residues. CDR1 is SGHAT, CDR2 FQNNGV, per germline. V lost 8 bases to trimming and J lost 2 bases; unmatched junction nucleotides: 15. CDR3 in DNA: TGTGCCAGCTCGGATGGGTCCGGGACAGTCACCTACGAGCAGTACTTC. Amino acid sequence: CASSDGSGTVTYEQYF.

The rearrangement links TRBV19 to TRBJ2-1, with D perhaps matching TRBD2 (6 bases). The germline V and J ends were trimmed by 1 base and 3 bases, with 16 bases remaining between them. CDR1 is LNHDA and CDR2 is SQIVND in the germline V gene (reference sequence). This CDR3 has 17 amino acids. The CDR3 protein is CASSIVGGERSYNEQFF. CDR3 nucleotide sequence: TGTGCCAGTAGTATAGTTGGAGGGGAGCGCAGCTACAATGAGCAGTTCTTC.

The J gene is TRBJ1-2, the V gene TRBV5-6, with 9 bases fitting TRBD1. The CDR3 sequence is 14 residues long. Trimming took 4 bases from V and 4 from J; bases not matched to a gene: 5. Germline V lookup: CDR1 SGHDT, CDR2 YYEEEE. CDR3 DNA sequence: TGTGCCAGCAGCCTCACAGGGGGCAGCTATGGCTACACCTTC. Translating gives CASSLTGGSYGYTF.

The CDR3 region has the DNA TGTGCCAGCAGCTTAGATAAGGGGTTGGAGTACTTC. It codes for CASSLDKGLEYF. The chain couples TRBV11-2 to TRBJ2-7; the D gene is possibly TRBD1 (5 bases). V lost 0 bases to trimming and J lost 11 bases, with 11 bases between them. Germline V gives CDR1 SGHAT, CDR2 FQNNGV. The CDR3 covers 12 residues.

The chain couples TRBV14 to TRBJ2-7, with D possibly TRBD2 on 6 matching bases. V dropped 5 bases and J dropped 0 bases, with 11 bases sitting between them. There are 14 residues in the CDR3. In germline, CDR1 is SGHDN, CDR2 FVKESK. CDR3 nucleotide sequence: TGTGCCAGCAGCTCGTGGGAGGTCTCCTACGAGCAGTACTTC. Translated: CASSSWEVSYEQYF.

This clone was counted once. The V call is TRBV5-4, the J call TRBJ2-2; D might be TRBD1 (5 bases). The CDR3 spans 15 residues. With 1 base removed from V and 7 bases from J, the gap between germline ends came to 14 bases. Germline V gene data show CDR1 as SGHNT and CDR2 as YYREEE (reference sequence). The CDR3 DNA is TGTGCCAGCAGCTTGTTTGGACACTCTATCGGGGAGCTGTTTTTT. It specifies CASSLFGHSIGELFF.

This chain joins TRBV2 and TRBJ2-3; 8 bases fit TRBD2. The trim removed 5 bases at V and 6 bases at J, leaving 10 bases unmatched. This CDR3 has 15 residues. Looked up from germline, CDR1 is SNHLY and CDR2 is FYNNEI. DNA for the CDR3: TGTGCCAGCAGTTCTTGTGGACTAGCATCCGATACGCAGTATTTT. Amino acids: CASSSCGLASDTQYF. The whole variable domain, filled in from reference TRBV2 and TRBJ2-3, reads EPEVTQTPSHQVTQMGQEVILRCVPISNHLYFYWYRQILGQKVEFLVSFYNNEISEKSEIFDDQFSVERPDGSNFTLKIRSTKLEDSAMYFCASSSCGLASDTQYFGPGTRLTVL.

As DNA, the CDR3 is TGTGCCAGCGGGGGGGACAGGGGCTGGAAGTACACTGAAGCTTTCTTT. It translates to CASGGDRGWKYTEAFF. This sequence joins TRBV18 and TRBJ1-1, with TRBD1 matching over 10 bases. Germline values: CDR1 KGHSH, CDR2 LQKENI. V lost 8 bases and J lost 3; bases outside the gene matches: 12. The CDR3 sequence is 16 residues long. Using reference TRBV18 and TRBJ1-1 for the parts outside the CDR3, the full variable domain is NAGVMQNPRHLVRRRGQEARLRCSPMKGHSHVYWYRQLPEEGLKFMVYLQKENIIDESGMPKERFSAEFPKEGPSILRIQQVVRGDSAAYFCASGGDRGWKYTEAFFGQGTRLTVV.

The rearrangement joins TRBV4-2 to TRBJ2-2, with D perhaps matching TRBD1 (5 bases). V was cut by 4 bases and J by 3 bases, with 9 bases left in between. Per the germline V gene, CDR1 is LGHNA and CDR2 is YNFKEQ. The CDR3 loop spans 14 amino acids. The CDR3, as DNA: TGTGCCAGCAGCCTCCGGACATACACCGGGGAGCTGTTTTTT. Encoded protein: CASSLRTYTGELFF.

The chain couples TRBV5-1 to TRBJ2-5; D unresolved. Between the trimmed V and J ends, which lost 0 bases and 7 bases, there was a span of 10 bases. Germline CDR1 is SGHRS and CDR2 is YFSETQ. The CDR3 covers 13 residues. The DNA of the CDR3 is TGCGCCAGCAGCTTGGACTTGAATGCGACCCAGTACTTC. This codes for CASSLDLNATQYF.

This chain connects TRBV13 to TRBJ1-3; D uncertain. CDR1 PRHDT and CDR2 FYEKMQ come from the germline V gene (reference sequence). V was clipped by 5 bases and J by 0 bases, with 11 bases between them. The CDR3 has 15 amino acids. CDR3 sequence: CASSPTEHSGNTIYF. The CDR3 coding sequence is TGTGCCAGCAGCCCAACCGAGCACTCTGGAAACACCATATATTTT.

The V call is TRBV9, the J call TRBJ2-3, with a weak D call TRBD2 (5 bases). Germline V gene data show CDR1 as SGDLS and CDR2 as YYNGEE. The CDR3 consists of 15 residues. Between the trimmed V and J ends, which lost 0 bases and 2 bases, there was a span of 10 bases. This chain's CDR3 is CASSVGERPTDTQYF. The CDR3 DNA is TGTGCCAGCAGCGTAGGGGAGCGGCCCACAGATACGCAGTATTTT.

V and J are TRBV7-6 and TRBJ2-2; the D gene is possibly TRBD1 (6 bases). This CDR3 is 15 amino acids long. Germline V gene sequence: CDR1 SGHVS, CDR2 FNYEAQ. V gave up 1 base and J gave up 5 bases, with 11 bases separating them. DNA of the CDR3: TGTGCCAGCAGCTTAGGGAGGACAGAGACCGGGGAGCTGTTTTTT. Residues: CASSLGRTETGELFF.

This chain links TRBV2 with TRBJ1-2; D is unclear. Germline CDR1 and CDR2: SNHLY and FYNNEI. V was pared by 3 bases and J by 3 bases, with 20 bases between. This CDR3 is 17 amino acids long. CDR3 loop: CASSELEAPRVDYGYTF. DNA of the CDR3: TGTGCCAGCAGTGAGTTGGAGGCACCCAGAGTGGACTATGGCTACACCTTC.

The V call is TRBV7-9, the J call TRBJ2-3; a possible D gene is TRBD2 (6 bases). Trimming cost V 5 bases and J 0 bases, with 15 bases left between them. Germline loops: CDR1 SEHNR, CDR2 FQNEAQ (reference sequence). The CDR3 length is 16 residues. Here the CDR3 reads CASSQNPSGSTDTQYF. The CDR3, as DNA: TGTGCCAGCAGCCAGAATCCGAGCGGGAGCACAGATACGCAGTATTTT.

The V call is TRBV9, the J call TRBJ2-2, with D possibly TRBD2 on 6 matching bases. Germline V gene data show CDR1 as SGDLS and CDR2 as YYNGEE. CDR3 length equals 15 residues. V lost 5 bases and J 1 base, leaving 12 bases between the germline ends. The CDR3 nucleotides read TGTGCCAGCAGTTTCCGGGACTTGAACACCGGGGAGCTGTTTTTT. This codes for CASSFRDLNTGELFF.

Here the CDR3 reads CASSYRLRGGFEQFF. The CDR3 bases are TGTGCCAGCAGTTATCGACTCCGGGGGGGCTTTGAGCAGTTCTTC. The chain is built from TRBV6-9 and TRBJ2-1; 8 nucleotides line up with TRBD2. With 2 bases clipped from V and 9 bases from J, the junction kept 9 bases outside the gene matches. CDR1 is MNHGY, CDR2 SVAAGI, per germline. The CDR3 covers 15 residues.